The rows below give T cell receptor beta chains drawn from one sample of a study of control samples from healthy donors and cancer patients. The protocol was immunoSEQ multiplex PCR, while the TCRdb copy is restricted to in-frame clones and leaves out a portion. The table has 200,000 or so clones, about 90% seen once; the top ten hold 1.5% to 2%. Input material: blood. The receptors originated from a man aged 25-45 years in good health. CDR3s include the opening cysteine and the closing phenylalanine or tryptophan. A D gene is named only where the DNA matches it firmly. Only some rows state a clone size, as once, few, many or a class for expanded clones.

CDR3 DNA | CDR3 protein | J gene | D gene | clone size | V gene
TGTGCCACCAGTGATTTGCCGGGACTAGCGGGCTTTGCAGATACGCAGTATTTT | CATSDLPGLAGFADTQYF | TRBJ2-3 | TRBD2 | - | TRBV24-1
TGTGCCACCAGTGATGGGGGACAGGGGATGAATCAGCCCCAGCATTTT | CATSDGGQGMNQPQHF | TRBJ1-5 | TRBD1 | - | TRBV24-1
TGTGCCAGCAGCTTCGGTCCCATAAACTATGGCTACACCTTC | CASSFGPINYGYTF | TRBJ1-2 | - | - | TRBV7-2
TGCGCCAGCAGCCAAGATTCGACAGGGGGATGGTATGGCTACACCTTC | CASSQDSTGGWYGYTF | TRBJ1-2 | TRBD1 | - | TRBV4-1
TGTGCCAGCAGCCAAGGTCGTGGGGTAGGACAGGGCCCCGGGGAGCTGTTTTTT | CASSQGRGVGQGPGELFF | TRBJ2-2 | TRBD1 | - | TRBV3-1/TRBV3-2
TGTGCCAGCAGACCCGGGGGCAATCAGCCCCAGCATTTT | CASRPGGNQPQHF | TRBJ1-5 | - | once | TRBV6-6
TGTGCCAGCAGCTCGGGGCCGAACAATGAGCAGTTCTTC | CASSSGPNNEQFF | TRBJ2-1 | - | - | TRBV11-3
TGTGCCAGCAGCTCAAGCGTGAACACTGAAGCTTTCTTT | CASSSSVNTEAFF | TRBJ1-1 | - | once | TRBV7-3
TGTGCCTGGAGTGGGCAAGCCTCCTATAATTCACCCCTCCACTTT | CAWSGQASYNSPLHF | TRBJ1-6 | - | - | TRBV30
TGTGCCAGTAGTGACAGGGGGAGGAATGAAAAACTGTTTTTT | CASSDRGRNEKLFF | TRBJ1-4 | TRBD1 | once | TRBV19
TGCAGCGTTGAAAAGGGGCAATCCTACGAGCAGTACTTC | CSVEKGQSYEQYF | TRBJ2-7 | - | - | TRBV29-1
TGTGCCAGCAGCTTATCGGGCAGAGCCTATGGCTACACCTTC | CASSLSGRAYGYTF | TRBJ1-2 | - | - | TRBV7-9
TGCGCCAGCAGCCCCCAGGGATCATACGAGCAGTACTTC | CASSPQGSYEQYF | TRBJ2-7 | - | - | TRBV4-1
TGTGCCAGTAGTTTGGGGAGGAACACTGAAGCTTTCTTT | CASSLGRNTEAFF | TRBJ1-1 | - | - | TRBV19
TGTGCCAGCAAGTGGTCAAGTCGTGAAAAACTGTTTTTT | CASKWSSREKLFF | TRBJ1-4 | - | - | TRBV12-3/TRBV12-4
TGTGCCACCAGCAGAGAGGGATCTGGCAGGGTAGGCGCCGGGGAGCTGTTTTTT | CATSREGSGRVGAGELFF | TRBJ2-2 | - | - | TRBV15
TGTGCCATCAGTTCGACAGGGGATGGTGGCTACACCTTC | CAISSTGDGGYTF | TRBJ1-2 | TRBD1 | - | TRBV10-3
TGCGCCAGCAGCTTGGTTCGGTGGGGGTCGGACACCGGGGAGCTGTTTTTT | CASSLVRWGSDTGELFF | TRBJ2-2 | - | - | TRBV5-1
TGTGCCAGCAGTCGACAGGGCACGGCTAATGAAAAACTGTTTTTT | CASSRQGTANEKLFF | TRBJ1-4 | TRBD1 | - | TRBV2
TGTGCCAGCAGCTGGGGACAGAACAATGAGCAGTTCTTC | CASSWGQNNEQFF | TRBJ2-1 | TRBD1 | - | TRBV13
TGTGCCAGCAGCGTGGGTGGTGGGTTATACGAGCAGTACTTC | CASSVGGGLYEQYF | TRBJ2-7 | - | - | TRBV9
TGTGCCAGCAGCTCCCAAGCGGGACAGGGATATGGCTACACCTTC | CASSSQAGQGYGYTF | TRBJ1-2 | TRBD1 | once | TRBV7-6
TGTGCCGCGGCGTCGAGAACCGCCCGGGATACGCAGTATTTT | CAAASRTARDTQYF | TRBJ2-3 | - | - | TRBV27
TGTGCCTGGAGTGTACGGGGCAGGGTCTACGAGCAGTACTTC | CAWSVRGRVYEQYF | TRBJ2-7 | - | few | TRBV30
TGCGCCAGCAGCATTGAGGCAGAGAACTATGGCTACACCTTC | CASSIEAENYGYTF | TRBJ1-2 | - | - | TRBV5-1
TGTGCCAGCAGCCTTAGCGGGGGGGGCTACAATGAGCAGTTCTTC | CASSLSGGGYNEQFF | TRBJ2-1 | TRBD2 | - | TRBV14
TGCGCCAGCAGCCAAGAACCCCCGGGGGGGCCCTACAATGAGCAGTTCTTC | CASSQEPPGGPYNEQFF | TRBJ2-1 | TRBD2 | - | TRBV4-1
TGTGCCAGCAGCTCTCCTCGGGGTGGTAATTCACCCCTCCACTTT | CASSSPRGGNSPLHF | TRBJ1-6 | - | - | TRBV2
TGTGCCAGTAGTGCTGGACGGTCCCCCCAGCATTTT | CASSAGRSPQHF | TRBJ1-5 | - | - | TRBV19
TGTGCCAGCAGCGCAGTCATGGAGGGGAGGACTGAAGCTTTCTTT | CASSAVMEGRTEAFF | TRBJ1-1 | - | - | TRBV11-2
TGTGCCAGCAGCCAAGACCCCTTAGCGGGGGGGCGGTACGAGCAGTACTTC | CASSQDPLAGGRYEQYF | TRBJ2-7 | TRBD2 | few | TRBV4-2
TGTGCCATCAGCCCCCAGGGGCGCGGAGGTCAGCCCCAGCATTTT | CAISPQGRGGQPQHF | TRBJ1-5 | - | - | TRBV10-3
TGCAGCGTTACCCTTAGCTCCTACAATGAGCAGTTCTTC | CSVTLSSYNEQFF | TRBJ2-1 | - | - | TRBV29-1
TGCGCCAGCAGCCCCGGGAGGGGCTTCGACAGTGGCAATCAGCCCCAGCATTTT | CASSPGRGFDSGNQPQHF | TRBJ1-5 | - | - | TRBV5-1
TGTGCCAGCACTCCCGGGGGTCTCGGCAATCAGCCCCAGCATTTT | CASTPGGLGNQPQHF | TRBJ1-5 | - | - | TRBV27
TGTGCCAGTGCCGGGGGACAGGGGACGGATACGCAGTATTTT | CASAGGQGTDTQYF | TRBJ2-3 | TRBD1 | once | TRBV2
TGTGCCAGCAGCCACACCTCCGGGTTCTACAATGAGCAGTTCTTC | CASSHTSGFYNEQFF | TRBJ2-1 | - | - | TRBV7-3
TGTGCCAGCAGCTTTCCGGGACAGGTCTCTGGAAACACCATATATTTT | CASSFPGQVSGNTIYF | TRBJ1-3 | TRBD1 | - | TRBV11-2
TGCGCCAGCAGCTTGGGCTTAGGCGGGAGGAACACTGAAGCTTTCTTT | CASSLGLGGRNTEAFF | TRBJ1-1 | - | - | TRBV5-1
TGTGCCAGCAGGCCGACAGGGAGCTCCTACGAGCAGTACTTC | CASRPTGSSYEQYF | TRBJ2-7 | TRBD1 | once | TRBV13
TGTGCCTGTGGGACAGACAATGGGGAGCTGTTTTTT | CACGTDNGELFF | TRBJ2-2 | TRBD1 | - | TRBV9
TGCAGTGCTAGAGAATTTAACACCATATATTTT | CSAREFNTIYF | TRBJ1-3 | - | - | TRBV20-1
TGTGCCATACGACTAGCGGATAATGAGCAGTTCTTC | CAIRLADNEQFF | TRBJ2-1 | TRBD2 | - | TRBV10-3
TGTGCCAGCAGCTCTCAGCCGGGACCAGACTATGGCTACACCTTC | CASSSQPGPDYGYTF | TRBJ1-2 | - | - | TRBV7-9
TGTGCCAGCAGCTCGGACAGACTAACCAGAAACACTGAAGCTTTCTTT | CASSSDRLTRNTEAFF | TRBJ1-1 | - | - | TRBV11-2
TGTGCCAGCAAAACGCACCGCTCTGGGGCCAACGTCCTGACTTTC | CASKTHRSGANVLTF | TRBJ2-6 | - | - | TRBV6-5